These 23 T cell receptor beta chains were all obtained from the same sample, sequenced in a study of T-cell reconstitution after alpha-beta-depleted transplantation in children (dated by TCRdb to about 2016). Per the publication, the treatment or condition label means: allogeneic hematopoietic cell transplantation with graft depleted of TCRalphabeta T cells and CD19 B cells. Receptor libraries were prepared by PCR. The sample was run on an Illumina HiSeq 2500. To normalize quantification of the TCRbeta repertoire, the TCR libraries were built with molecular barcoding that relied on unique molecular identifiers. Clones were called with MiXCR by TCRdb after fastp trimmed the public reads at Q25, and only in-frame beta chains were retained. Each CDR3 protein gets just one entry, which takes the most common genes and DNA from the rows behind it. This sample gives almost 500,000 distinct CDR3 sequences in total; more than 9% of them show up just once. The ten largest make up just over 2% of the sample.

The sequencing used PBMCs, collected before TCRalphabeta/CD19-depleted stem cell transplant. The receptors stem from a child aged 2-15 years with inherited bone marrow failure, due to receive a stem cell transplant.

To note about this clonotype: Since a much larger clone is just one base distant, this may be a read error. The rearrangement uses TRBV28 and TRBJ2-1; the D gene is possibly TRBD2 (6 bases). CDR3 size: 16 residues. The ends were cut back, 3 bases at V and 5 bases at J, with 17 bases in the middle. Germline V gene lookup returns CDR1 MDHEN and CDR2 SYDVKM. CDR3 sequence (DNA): TGTGCCAGCAGTTTCGCAGGGAGGCCGATAAACAATGAGCAGTTCTTC. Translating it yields CASSFAGRPINNEQFF.

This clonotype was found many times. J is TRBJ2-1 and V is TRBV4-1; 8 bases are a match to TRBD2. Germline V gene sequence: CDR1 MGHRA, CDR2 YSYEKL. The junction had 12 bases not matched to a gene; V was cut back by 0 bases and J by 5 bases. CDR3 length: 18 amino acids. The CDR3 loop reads CASSQDNGRREANNEQFF. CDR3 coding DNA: TGCGCCAGCAGCCAAGATAATGGACGGCGGGAGGCAAACAATGAGCAGTTCTTC.

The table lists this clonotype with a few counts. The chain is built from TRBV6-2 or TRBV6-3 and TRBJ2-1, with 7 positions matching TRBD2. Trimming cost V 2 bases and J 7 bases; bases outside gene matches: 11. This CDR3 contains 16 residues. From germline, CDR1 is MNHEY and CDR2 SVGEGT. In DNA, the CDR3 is TGTGCCAGCAGTTACCCGACTAGCCAGCATGTTAATGAGCAGTTCTTC. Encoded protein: CASSYPTSQHVNEQFF.

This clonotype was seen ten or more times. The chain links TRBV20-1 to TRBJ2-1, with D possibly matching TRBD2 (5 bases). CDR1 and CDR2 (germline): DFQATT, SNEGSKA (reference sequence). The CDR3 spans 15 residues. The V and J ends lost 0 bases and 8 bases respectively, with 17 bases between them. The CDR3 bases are TGCAGTGCTAGAGATTGGTCCGGACTGGGGTATGAGCAGTTCTTC. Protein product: CSARDWSGLGYEQFF.

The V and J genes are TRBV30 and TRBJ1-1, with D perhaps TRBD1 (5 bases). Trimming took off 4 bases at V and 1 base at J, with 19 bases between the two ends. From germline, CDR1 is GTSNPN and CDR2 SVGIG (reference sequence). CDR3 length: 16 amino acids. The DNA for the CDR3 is TGTGCCTGGATTTCAAAAAGGGGACTGAGGAACACTGAAGCTTTCTTT. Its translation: CAWISKRGLRNTEAFF.

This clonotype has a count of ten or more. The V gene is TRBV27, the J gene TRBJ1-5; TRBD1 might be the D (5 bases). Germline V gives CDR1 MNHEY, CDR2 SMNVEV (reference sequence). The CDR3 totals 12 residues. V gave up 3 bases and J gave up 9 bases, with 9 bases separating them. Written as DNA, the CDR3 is TGTGCCAGCAGTTTCCGCGGGGGGCCCCAGCATTTT. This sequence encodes CASSFRGGPQHF.

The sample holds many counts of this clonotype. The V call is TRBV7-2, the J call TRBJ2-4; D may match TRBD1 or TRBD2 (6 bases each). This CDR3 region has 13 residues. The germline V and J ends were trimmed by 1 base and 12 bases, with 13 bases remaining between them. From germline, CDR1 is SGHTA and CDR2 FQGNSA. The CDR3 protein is CASSLVRGQGQYF. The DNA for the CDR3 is TGTGCCAGCAGCTTAGTTCGGGGGCAGGGTCAGTACTTC.

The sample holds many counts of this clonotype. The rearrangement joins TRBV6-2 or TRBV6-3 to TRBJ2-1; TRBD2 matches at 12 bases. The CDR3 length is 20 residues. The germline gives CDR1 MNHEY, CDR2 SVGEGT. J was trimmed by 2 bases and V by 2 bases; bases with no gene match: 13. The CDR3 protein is CASSYPTEKRTSGTYNEQFF. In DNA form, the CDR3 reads TGTGCCAGCAGTTACCCAACCGAAAAAAGGACTAGCGGGACCTACAATGAGCAGTTCTTC.

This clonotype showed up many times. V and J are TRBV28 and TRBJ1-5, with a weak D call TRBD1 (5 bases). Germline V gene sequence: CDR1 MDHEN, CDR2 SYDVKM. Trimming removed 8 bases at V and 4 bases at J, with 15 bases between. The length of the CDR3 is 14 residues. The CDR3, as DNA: TGTGCCAGCGTCAGGTGGGGGAATAATCAGCCCCAGCATTTT. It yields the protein CASVRWGNNQPQHF.

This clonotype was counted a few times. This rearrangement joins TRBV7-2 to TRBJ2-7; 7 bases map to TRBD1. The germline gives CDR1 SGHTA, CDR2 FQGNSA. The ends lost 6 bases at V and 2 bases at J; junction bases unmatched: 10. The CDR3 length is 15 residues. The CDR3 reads CASRAGTVDPYEQYF. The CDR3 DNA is TGTGCCAGCAGAGCCGGGACAGTGGATCCCTACGAGCAGTACTTC.

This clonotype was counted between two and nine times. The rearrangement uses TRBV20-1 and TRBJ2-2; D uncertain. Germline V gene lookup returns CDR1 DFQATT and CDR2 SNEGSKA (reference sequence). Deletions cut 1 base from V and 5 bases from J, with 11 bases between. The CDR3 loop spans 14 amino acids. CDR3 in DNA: TGCAGTGCTAGAGCCCTGGCGAGGACCGGGGAGCTGTTTTTT. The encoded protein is CSARALARTGELFF.

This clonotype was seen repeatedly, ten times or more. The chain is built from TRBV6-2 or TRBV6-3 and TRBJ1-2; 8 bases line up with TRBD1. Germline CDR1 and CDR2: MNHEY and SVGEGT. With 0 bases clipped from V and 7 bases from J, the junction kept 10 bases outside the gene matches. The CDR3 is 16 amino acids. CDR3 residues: CASSYSGLGQGIGYTF. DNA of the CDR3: TGTGCCAGCAGTTACTCCGGACTAGGACAGGGAATTGGCTACACCTTC.

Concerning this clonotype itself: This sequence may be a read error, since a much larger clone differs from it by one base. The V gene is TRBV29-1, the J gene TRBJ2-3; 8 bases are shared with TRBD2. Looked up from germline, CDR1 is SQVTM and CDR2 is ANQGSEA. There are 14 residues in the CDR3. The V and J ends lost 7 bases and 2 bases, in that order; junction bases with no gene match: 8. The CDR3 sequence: CSETGGGATDTQYF. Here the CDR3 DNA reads TGCAGCGAGACGGGGGGGGGCGCCACAGATACGCAGTATTTT.

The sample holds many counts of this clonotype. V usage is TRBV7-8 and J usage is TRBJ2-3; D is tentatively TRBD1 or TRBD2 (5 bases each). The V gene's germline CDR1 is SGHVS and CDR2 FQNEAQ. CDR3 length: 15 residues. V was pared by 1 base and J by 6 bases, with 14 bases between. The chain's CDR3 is CASSLVGVLSDTQYF. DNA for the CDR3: TGTGCCAGCAGCTTAGTGGGGGTCCTCTCCGATACGCAGTATTTT. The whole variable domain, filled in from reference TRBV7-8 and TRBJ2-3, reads GAGVSQSPRYKVAKRGQDVALRCDPISGHVSLFWYQQALGQGPEFLTYFQNEAQLDKSGLPSDRFFAERPEGSVSTLKIQRTQQEDSAVYLCASSLVGVLSDTQYFGPGTRLTVL.

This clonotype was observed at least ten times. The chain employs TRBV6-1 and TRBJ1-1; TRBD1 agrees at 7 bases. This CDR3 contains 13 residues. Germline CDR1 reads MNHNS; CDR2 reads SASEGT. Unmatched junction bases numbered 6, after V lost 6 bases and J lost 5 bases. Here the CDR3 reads CASSTTGITEAFF. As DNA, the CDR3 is TGTGCCAGCAGCACGACAGGGATTACTGAAGCTTTCTTT.

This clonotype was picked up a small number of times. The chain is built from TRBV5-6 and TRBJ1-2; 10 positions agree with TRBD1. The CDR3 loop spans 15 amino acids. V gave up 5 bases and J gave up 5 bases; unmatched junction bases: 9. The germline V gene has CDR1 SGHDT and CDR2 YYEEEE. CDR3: CASSIRGTGAYGYTF. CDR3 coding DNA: TGTGCCAGCAGTATAAGGGGGACAGGGGCGTATGGCTACACCTTC.

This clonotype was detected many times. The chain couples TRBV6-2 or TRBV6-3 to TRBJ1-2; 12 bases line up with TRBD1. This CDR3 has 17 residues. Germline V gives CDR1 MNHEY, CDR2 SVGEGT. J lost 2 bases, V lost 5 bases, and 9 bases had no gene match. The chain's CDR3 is CASSLRDRGHPNYGYTF. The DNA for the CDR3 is TGTGCCAGCAGTCTCCGGGACAGGGGGCACCCAAACTATGGCTACACCTTC.

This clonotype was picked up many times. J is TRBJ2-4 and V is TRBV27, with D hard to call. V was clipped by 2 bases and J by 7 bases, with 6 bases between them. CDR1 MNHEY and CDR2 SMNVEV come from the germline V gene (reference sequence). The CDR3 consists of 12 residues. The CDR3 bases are TGTGCCAGCAGTTTAAATTCCAACATTCAGTACTTC. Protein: CASSLNSNIQYF.

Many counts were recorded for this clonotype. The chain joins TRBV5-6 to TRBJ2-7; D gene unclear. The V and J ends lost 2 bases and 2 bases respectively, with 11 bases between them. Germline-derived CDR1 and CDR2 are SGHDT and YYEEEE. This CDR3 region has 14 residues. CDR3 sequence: CASSFYARAYEQYF. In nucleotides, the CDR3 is TGTGCCAGCAGCTTTTACGCCAGAGCCTACGAGCAGTACTTC.

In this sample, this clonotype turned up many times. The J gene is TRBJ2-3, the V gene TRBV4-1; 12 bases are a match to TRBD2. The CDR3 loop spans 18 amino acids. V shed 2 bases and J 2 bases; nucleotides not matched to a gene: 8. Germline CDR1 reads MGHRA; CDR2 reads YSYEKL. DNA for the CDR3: TGCGCCAGCAGCCAATTGCTAGCGGGAGGGATGGACACAGATACGCAGTATTTT. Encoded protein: CASSQLLAGGMDTDTQYF.

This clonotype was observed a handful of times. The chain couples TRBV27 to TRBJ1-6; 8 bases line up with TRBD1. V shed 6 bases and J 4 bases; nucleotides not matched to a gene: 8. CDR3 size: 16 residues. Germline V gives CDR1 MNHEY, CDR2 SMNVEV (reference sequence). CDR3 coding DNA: TGTGCCAGCAGCATCACGACAGGGGTTTATAATTCACCCCTCCACTTT. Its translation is CASSITTGVYNSPLHF.

The DNA for the CDR3 is TGTGCCAGCAGCAACCTCCGGGACAGGGGATTGGGCTACACCTTC. Translating gives CASSNLRDRGLGYTF. The chain recombines TRBV7-9 with TRBJ1-2; the match to TRBD1 covers 10 bases. Germline values: CDR1 SEHNR, CDR2 FQNEAQ (reference sequence). Trimming took 5 bases from V and 8 from J; bases not matched to a gene: 11. There are 15 residues in the CDR3.

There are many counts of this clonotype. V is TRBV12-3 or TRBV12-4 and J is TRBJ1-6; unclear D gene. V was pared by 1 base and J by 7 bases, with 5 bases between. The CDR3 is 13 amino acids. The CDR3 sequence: CASSLGWNSPLHF. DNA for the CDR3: TGTGCCAGCAGTTTAGGGTGGAATTCACCCCTCCACTTT.